This T cell receptor (beta chain) was identified in a study of control samples from healthy donors and cancer patients. This table comes from immunoSEQ multiplex PCR, and its TCRdb copy is limited to in-frame clones, with some not included. The data show roughly 150,000 clones, with roughly 92% seen just once and 0.68% held by the top ten. The sample holds one count of this clone. This TCR was recovered from a woman in her 30s in good health. The source material was blood.

The CDR3 spells CASSQRQGTLGNTEAFF. The CDR3 nucleotides are TGCGCCAGCAGCCAAAGACAGGGGACGTTGGGAAACACTGAAGCTTTCTTT. The chain recombines TRBV4-1 with TRBJ1-1; 8 bases align to TRBD1. Per germline, CDR1 MGHRA and CDR2 YSYEKL. The CDR3 contains 17 residues. V lost 2 bases, J lost 2 bases, and 10 bases stayed unmatched.